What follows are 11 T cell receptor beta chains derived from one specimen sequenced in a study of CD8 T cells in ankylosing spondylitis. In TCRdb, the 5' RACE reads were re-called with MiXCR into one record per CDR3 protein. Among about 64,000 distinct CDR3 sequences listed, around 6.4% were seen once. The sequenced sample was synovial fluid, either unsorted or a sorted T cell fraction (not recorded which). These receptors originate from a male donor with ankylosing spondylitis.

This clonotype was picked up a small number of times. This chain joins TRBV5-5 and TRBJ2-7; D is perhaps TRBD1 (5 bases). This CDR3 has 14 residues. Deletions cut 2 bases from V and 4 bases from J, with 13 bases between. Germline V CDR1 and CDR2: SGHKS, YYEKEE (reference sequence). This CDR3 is CASSLANRMYEQYF. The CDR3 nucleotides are TGTGCCAGCAGCTTAGCCAACAGGATGTACGAGCAGTACTTC.

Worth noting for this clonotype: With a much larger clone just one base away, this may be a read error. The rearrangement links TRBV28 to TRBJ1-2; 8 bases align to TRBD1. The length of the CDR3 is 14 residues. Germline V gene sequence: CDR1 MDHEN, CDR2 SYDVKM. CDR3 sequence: CTSRPQGGKGGYTF. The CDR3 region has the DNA TGTACCAGCAGGCCACAGGGGGGCAAGGGTGGCTACACCTTC.

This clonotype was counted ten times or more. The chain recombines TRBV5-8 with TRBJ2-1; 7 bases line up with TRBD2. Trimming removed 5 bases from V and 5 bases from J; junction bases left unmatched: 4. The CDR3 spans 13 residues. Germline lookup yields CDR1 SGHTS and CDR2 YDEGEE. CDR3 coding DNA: TGTGCCAGCAGACCTCGGGGGGACAATGAGCAGTTCTTC. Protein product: CASRPRGDNEQFF. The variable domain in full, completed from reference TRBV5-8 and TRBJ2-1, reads EAGVTQSPTHLIKTRGQQATLRCSPISGHTSVYWYQQALGLGLQFLLWYDEGEERNRGNFPPRFSGRQFPNYSSELNVNALELEDSALYLCASRPRGDNEQFFGPGTRLTVL.

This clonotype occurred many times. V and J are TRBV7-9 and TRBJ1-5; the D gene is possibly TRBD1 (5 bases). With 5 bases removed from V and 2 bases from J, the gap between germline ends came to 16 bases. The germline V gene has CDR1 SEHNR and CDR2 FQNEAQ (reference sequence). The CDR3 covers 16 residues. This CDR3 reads CASSSGASVGNQPQHF. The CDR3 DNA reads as TGTGCCAGCAGCAGTGGGGCCAGCGTAGGCAATCAGCCCCAGCATTTT. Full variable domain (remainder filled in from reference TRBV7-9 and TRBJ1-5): DTGVSQNPRHKITKRGQNVTFRCDPISEHNRLYWYRQTLGQGPEFLTYFQNEAQLEKSRLLSDRFSAERPKGSFSTLEIQRTEQGDSAMYLCASSSGASVGNQPQHFGDGTRLSIL.

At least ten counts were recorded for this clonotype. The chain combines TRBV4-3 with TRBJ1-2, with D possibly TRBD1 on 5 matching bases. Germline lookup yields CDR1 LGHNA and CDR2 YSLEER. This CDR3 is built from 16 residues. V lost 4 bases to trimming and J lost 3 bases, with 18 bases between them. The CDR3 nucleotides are TGCGCCAGCAGCCGCGAGGTGGGGACGGTTGACTATGGCTACACCTTC. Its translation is CASSREVGTVDYGYTF.

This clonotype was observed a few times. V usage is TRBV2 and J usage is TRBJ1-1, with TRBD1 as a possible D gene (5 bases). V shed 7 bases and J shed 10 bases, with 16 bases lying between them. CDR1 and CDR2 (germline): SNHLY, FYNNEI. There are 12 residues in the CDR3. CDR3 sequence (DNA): TGTGCCAGCAAGCAGGGAGGTCCTGGAGCTTTCTTT. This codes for CASKQGGPGAFF.

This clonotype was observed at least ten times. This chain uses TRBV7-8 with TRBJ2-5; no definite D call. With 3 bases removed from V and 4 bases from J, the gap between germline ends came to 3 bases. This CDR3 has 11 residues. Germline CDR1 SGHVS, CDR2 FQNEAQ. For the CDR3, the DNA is TGTGCCAGCAGCTTCCGAGAGACCCAGTACTTC. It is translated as CASSFRETQYF. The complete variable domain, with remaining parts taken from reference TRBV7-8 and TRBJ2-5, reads GAGVSQSPRYKVAKRGQDVALRCDPISGHVSLFWYQQALGQGPEFLTYFQNEAQLDKSGLPSDRFFAERPEGSVSTLKIQRTQQEDSAVYLCASSFRETQYFGPGTRLLVL.

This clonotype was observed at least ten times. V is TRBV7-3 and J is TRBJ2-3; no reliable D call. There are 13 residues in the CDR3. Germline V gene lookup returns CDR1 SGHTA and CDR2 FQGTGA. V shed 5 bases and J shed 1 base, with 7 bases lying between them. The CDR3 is CASSTQGTDTQYF. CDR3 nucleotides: TGTGCCAGCAGCACCCAAGGCACAGATACGCAGTATTTT.

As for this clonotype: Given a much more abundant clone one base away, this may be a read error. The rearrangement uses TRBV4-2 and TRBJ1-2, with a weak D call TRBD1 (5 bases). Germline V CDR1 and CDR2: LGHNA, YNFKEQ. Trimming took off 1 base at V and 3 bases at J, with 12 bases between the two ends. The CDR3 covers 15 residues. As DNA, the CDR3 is TGTGCCAGCAGCCAAGGGCCAAGGGGCGACTATGGCTACACCTTC. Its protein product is CASSQGPRGDYGYTF.

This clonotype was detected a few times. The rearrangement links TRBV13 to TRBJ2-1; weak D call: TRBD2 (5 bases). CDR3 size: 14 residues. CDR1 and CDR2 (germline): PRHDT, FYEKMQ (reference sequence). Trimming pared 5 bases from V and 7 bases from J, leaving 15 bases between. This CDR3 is CASSASFITNEQFF. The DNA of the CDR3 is TGTGCCAGCAGCGCTAGCTTTATAACGAATGAGCAGTTCTTC.

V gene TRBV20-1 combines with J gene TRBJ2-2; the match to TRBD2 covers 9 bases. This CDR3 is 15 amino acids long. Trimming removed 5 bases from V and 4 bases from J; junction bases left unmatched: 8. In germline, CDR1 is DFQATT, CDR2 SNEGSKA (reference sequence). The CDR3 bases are TGCAGTGCTGACATTAGCGGGAGTCGCACCGGGGAGCTGTTTTTT. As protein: CSADISGSRTGELFF.